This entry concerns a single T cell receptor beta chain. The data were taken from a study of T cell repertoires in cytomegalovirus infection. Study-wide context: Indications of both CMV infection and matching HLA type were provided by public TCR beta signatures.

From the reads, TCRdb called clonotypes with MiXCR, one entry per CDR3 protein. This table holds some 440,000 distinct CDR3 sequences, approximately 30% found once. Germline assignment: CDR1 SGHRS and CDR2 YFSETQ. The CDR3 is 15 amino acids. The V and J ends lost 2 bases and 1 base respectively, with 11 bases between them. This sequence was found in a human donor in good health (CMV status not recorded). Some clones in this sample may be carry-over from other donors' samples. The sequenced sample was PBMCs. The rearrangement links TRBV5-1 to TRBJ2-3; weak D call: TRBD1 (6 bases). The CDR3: CASSLRDMGTDTQYF. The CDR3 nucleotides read TGCGCCAGCAGCTTAAGGGACATGGGCACAGATACGCAGTATTTT.